This T cell receptor (beta chain) was profiled in a study of OX40 agonist ivuxolimab in advanced cancers. Overall study results and limits: In general, CD8+ T cells held more expanded clones than CD4+ did, on average.

Per germline, CDR1 LGHNT and CDR2 FRNRAP. This CDR3 comprises 14 residues. V lost 5 bases and J 4 bases, leaving 12 bases between the germline ends. Repertoires were generated with immunoSEQ multiplex PCR, while TCRdb's copy carries only in-frame clones and drops some. The sample lists tens of thousands of clones, roughly nine tenths occurring once. As regards this clone: Its antigen is as yet unknown.

The chain recombines TRBV12-5 with TRBJ1-3, with a possible D match to TRBD1 (5 bases). The starting material was CD4+ or CD8+ T cells sorted from blood, obtained in a trial of the OX40 agonist ivuxolimab. This TCR derives from an adult with an advanced solid tumor such as melanoma, head and neck, liver or kidney cancer. CDR3 amino acids: CASGTPDRGNTIYF. The CDR3 DNA is TGTGCTAGTGGTACCCCCGACAGAGGAAACACCATATATTTT.